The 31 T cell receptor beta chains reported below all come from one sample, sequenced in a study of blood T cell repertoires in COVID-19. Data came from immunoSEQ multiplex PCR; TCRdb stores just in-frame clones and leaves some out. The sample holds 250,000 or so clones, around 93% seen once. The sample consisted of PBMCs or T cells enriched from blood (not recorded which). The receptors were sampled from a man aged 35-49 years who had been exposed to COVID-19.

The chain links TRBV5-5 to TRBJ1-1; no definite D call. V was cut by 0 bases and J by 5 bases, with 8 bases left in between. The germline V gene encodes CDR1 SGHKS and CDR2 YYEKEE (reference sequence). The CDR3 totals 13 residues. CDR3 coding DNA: TGTGCCAGCAGCTTGGCCGTGGAGACTGAAGCTTTCTTT. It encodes CASSLAVETEAFF.

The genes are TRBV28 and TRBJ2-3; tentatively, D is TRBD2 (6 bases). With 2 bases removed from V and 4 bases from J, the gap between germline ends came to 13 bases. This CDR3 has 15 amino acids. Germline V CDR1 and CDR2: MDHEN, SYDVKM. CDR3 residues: CASSLPGAGSDTQYF. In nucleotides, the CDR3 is TGTGCCAGCAGTTTACCGGGAGCAGGGTCAGATACGCAGTATTTT.

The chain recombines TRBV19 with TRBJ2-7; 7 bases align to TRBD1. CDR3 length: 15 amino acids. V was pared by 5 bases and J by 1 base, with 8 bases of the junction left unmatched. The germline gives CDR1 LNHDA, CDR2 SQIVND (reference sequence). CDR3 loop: CASSAPGTASYEQYF. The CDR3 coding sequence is TGTGCCAGTAGTGCCCCCGGGACAGCTTCCTACGAGCAGTACTTC.

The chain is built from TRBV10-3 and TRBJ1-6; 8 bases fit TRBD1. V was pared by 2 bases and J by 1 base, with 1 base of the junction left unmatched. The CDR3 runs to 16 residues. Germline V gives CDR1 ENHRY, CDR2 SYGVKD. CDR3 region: CAISEQGASYNSPLHF. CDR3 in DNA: TGTGCCATCAGTGAGCAGGGGGCATCCTATAATTCACCCCTCCACTTT.

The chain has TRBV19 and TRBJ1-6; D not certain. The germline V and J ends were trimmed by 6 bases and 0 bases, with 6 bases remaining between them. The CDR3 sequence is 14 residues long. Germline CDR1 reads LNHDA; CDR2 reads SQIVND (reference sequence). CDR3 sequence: CASRGSSYNSPLHF. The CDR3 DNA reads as TGTGCCAGTAGAGGGAGCTCCTATAATTCACCCCTCCACTTT.

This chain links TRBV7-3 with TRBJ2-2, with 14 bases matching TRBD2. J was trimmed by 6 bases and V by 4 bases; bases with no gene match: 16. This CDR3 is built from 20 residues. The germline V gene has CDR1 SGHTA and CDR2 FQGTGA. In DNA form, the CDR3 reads TGTGCCAGCAGCTCCAGCCATTACCTGGGACTAGCGGGAGTTCCCGGGGAGCTGTTTTTT. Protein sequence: CASSSSHYLGLAGVPGELFF.

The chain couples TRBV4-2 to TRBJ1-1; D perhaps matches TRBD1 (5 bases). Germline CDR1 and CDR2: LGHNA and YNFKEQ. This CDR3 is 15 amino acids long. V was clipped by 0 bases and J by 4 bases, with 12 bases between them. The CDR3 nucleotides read TGTGCCAGCAGCCAAGAGGTGGAGGGGAGCACTGAAGCTTTCTTT. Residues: CASSQEVEGSTEAFF.

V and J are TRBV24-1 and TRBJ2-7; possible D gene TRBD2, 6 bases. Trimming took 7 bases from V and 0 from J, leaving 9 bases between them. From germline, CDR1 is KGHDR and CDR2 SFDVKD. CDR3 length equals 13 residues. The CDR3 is CATREGVSYEQYF. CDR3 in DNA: TGTGCCACCAGGGAGGGAGTCTCCTACGAGCAGTACTTC.

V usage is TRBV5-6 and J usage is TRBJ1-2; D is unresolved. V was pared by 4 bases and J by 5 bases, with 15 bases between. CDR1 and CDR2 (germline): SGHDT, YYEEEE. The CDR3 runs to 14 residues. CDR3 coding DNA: TGTGCCAGCAGCCCTACAATTCACGGGTATGGCTACACCTTC. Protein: CASSPTIHGYGYTF.

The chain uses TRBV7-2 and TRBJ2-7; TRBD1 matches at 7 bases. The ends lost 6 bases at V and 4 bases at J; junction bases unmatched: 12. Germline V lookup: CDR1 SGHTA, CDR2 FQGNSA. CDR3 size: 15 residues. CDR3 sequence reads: CASSYEWDSKYEQYF. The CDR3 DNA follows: TGTGCCAGCAGTTACGAATGGGACAGCAAATACGAGCAGTACTTC. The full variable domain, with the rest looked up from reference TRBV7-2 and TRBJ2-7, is GAGVSQSPSNKVTEKGKDVELRCDPISGHTALYWYRQSLGQGLEFLIYFQGNSAPDKSGLPSDRFSAERTGGSVSTLTIQRTQQEDSAVYLCASSYEWDSKYEQYFGPGTRLTVT.

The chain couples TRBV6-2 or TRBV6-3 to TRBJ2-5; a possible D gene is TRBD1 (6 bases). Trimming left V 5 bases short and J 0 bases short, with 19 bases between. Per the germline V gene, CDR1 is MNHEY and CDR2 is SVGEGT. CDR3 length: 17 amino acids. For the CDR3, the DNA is TGTGCCAGCAGTGTGGACAGACTACAGACGTACCAAGAGACCCAGTACTTC. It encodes CASSVDRLQTYQETQYF.

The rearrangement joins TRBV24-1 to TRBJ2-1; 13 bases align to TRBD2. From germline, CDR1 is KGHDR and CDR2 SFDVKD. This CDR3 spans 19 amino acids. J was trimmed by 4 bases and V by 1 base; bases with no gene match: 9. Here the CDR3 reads CATSDFRTSGRNTYNEQFF. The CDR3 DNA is TGTGCCACCAGTGATTTTCGGACTAGCGGGAGAAACACTTACAATGAGCAGTTCTTC.

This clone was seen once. The CDR3 region is CASSTTGGVWNTIYF. The CDR3 nucleotides read TGCGCCAGCAGCACAACAGGGGGGGTTTGGAACACCATATATTTT. The chain carries TRBV4-1 and TRBJ1-3, with TRBD1 matching over 8 bases. Germline-derived CDR1 and CDR2 are MGHRA and YSYEKL. The CDR3 is 15 residues long. V trimming: 5 bases; J trimming: 7 bases; junction bases outside the gene matches: 10.

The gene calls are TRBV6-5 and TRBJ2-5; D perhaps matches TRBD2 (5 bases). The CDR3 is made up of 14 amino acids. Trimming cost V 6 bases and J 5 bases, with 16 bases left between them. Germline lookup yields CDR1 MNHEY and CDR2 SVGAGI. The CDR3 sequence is CASRPRQGGETQYF. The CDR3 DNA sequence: TGTGCCAGCAGGCCTCGACAAGGCGGGGAGACCCAGTACTTC.

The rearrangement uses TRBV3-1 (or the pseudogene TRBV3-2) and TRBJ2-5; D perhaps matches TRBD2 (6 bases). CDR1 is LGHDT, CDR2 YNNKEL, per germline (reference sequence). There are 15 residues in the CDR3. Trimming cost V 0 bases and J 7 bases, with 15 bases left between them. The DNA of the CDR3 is TGTGCCAGCAGCCAAGAAGGAACGGGAGCTGGGACCCAGTACTTC. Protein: CASSQEGTGAGTQYF.

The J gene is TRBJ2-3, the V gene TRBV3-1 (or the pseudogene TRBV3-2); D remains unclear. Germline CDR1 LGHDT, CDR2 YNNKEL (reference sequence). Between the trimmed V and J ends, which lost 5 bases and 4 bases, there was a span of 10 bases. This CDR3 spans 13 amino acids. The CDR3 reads CASSSQESDTQYF. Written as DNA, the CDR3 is TGTGCCAGCAGCTCCCAAGAGTCAGATACGCAGTATTTT.

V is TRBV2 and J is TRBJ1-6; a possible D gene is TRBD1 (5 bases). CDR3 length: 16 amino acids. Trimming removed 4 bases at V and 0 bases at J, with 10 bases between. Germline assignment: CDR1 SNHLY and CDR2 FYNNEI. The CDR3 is CASSATRDSYNSPLHF. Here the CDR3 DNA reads TGTGCCAGCAGTGCAACCAGGGACTCCTATAATTCACCCCTCCACTTT.

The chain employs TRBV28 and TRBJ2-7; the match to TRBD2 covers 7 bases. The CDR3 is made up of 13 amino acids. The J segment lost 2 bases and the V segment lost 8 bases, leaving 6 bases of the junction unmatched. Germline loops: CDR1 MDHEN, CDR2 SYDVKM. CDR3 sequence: CASHSGNTYEQYF. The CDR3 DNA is TGTGCCAGCCACAGCGGGAACACCTACGAGCAGTACTTC.

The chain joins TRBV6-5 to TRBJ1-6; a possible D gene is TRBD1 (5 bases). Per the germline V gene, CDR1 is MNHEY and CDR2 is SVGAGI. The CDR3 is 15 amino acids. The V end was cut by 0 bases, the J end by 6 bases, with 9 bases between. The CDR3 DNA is TGTGCCAGCAGTTACTCCCTCGGGGGTAATTCACCCCTCCACTTT. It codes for CASSYSLGGNSPLHF.

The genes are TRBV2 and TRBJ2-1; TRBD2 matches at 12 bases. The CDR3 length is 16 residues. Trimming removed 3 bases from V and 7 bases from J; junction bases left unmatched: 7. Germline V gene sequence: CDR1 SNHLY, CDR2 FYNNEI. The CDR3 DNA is TGTGCCAGCAGTGATCCGGTACTAGCGGGAGGAAATGAGCAGTTCTTC. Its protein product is CASSDPVLAGGNEQFF.

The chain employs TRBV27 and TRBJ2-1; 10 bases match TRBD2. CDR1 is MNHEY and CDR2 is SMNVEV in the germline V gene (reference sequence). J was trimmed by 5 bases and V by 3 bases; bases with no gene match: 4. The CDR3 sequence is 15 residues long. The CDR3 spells CASSFLAGEDNEQFF. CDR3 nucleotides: TGTGCCAGCAGTTTCCTAGCGGGAGAGGACAATGAGCAGTTCTTC.

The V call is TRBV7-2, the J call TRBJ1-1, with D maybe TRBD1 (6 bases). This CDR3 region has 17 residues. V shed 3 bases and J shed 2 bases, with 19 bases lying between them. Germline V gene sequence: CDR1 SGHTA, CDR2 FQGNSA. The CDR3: CASSFAPWTVTNTEAFF. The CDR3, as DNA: TGTGCCAGCAGCTTCGCGCCGTGGACAGTTACCAACACTGAAGCTTTCTTT.

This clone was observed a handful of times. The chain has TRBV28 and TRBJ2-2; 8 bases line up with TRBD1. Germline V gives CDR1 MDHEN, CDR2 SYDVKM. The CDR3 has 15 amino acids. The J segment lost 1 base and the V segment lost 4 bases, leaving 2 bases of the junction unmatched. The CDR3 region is CASSSGQGNTGELFF. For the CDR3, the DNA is TGTGCCAGCAGTTCAGGACAGGGGAACACCGGGGAGCTGTTTTTT.

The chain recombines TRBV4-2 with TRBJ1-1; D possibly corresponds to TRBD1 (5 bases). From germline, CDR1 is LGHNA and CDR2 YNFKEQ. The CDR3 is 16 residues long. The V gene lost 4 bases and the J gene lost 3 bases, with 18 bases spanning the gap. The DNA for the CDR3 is TGTGCCAGCAGCCGAATACCACAAGGAGGGGACACTGAAGCTTTCTTT. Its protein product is CASSRIPQGGDTEAFF.

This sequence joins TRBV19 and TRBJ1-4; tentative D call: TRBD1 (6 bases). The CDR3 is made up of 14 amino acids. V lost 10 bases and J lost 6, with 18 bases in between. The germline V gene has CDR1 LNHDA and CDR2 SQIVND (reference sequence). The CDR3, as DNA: TGTGCCACCCAAGGCAGGGGTTTGTATGAAAAACTGTTTTTT. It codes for CATQGRGLYEKLFF.

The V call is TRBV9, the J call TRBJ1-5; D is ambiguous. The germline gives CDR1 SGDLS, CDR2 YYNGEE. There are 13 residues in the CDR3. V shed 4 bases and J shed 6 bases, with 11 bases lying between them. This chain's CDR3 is CASSPGSGQPQHF. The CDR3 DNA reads TGTGCCAGCAGCCCGGGGTCGGGTCAGCCCCAGCATTTT.

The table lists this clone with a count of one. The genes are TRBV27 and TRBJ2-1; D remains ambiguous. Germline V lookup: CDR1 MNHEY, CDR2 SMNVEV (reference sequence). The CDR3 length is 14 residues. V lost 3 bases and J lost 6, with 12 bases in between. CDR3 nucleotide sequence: TGTGCCAGCAGTTTTTCCCTACGAGGCAATGAGCAGTTCTTC. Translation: CASSFSLRGNEQFF.

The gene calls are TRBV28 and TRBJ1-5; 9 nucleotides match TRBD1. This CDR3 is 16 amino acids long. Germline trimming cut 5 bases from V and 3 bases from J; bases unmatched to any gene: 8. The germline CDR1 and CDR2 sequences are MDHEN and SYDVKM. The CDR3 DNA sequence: TGTGCCAGCAGTCGGCAGGACAGGGGTTACAATCAGCCCCAGCATTTT. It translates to CASSRQDRGYNQPQHF.

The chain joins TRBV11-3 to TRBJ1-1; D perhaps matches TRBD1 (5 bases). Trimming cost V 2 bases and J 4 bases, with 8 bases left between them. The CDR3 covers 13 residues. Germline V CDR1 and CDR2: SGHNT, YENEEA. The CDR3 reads CASSLTRATEAFF. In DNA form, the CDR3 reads TGTGCCAGCAGCTTAACCAGGGCCACTGAAGCTTTCTTT.

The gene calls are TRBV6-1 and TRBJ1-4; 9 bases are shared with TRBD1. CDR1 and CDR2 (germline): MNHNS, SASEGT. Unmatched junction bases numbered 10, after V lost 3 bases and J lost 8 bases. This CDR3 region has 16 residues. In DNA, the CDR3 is TGTGCCAGCAGTGATCGTGGGACAGGGTGGATGGAAAAACTGTTTTTT. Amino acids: CASSDRGTGWMEKLFF.

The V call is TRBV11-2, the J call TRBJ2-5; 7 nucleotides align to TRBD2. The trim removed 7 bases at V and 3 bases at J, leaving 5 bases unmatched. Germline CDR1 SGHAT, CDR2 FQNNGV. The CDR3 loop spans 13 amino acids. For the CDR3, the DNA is TGTGCCAGCACCCCTGGGGGGGAAGAGACCCAGTACTTC. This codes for CASTPGGEETQYF.